This TCR beta chain was obtained from a study of shared clonotypes between healthy human individuals. General study findings and limits: Sharing across several donors was seen in around 5.1% of naive CD4 clonotypes. Generation probability values for non-shared clonotypes were lower than those for clonotypes shared by all four donors.

As to this clone: Its antigen is undetermined.

Here immunoSEQ multiplex PCR was the method, and the copy in TCRdb shows in-frame clones only, minus some. The sample has millions of clones, roughly 96% seen once. The CDR3 has 20 amino acids. Sample: naive CD4+ T cells sorted from blood. Subset described: CD45RA+ positively selected. This clonotype was obtained from a man between 18 and 35 years old in good health. This chain uses TRBV21-1 with TRBJ2-1; TRBD2 is the table's D call and was not checked against the DNA. TRBV21-1 is noted as a pseudogene. The CDR3 sequence is CASSKKSASGIVGPYNEQFF. DNA of the CDR3: TGTGCCAGCAGCAAAAAGTCCGCTAGCGGGATTGTAGGACCCTACAATGAGCAGTTCTTC.